This T cell receptor (beta chain) was sequenced in a study of shared clonotypes between healthy human individuals. Study findings and constraints: It was observed that 4% to 6% of naive CD4 clonotypes were shared across four donors. Non-shared clonotypes had lower generation probabilities than clonotypes shared by all four sorted-subset donors.

Comments on this clone: Its antigen is currently unknown.

With V trimmed by 3 bases and J by 1 base, 2 bases remained unmatched. Looked up from germline, CDR1 is SGDLS and CDR2 is YYNGEE. CDR3 length: 14 amino acids. The naive CD8 population came from CD45RO-negative cells selected for CCR7, without terminally differentiated effector memory CD45RA+ cells. Nashville, Tennessee was home to all donors, who were Caucasian adults. Clones were read by immunoSEQ multiplex PCR, and TCRdb kept only the in-frame ones, dropping some. The sample holds around 1.9 million clones; 85% to 95% are singletons and the top ten take under 2%. The source material was naive CD8+ T cells from PBMCs. This TCR was recovered from a man younger than 30 in good health. Some clones in this sample may be carry-over from other donors' samples. The V call is TRBV9, the J call TRBJ2-5, with 8 bases matching TRBD1. In nucleotides, the CDR3 is TGTGCCAGCAGCGCCGACAGGGGCCAAGAGACCCAGTACTTC. Translating gives CASSADRGQETQYF.